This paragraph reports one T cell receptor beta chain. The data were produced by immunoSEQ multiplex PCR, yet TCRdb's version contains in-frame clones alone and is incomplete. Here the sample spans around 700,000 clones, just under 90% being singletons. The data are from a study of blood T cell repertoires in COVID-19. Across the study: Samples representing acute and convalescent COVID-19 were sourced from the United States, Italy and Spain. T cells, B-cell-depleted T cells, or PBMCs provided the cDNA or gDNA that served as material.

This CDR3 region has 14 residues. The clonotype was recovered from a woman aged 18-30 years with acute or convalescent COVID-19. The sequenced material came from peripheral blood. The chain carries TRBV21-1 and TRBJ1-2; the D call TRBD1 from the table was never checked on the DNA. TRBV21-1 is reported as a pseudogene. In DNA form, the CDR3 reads TGTGCCAGCAGTAGCAGGGTAAGTTGGCACGGCTACACCTTC. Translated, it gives CASSSRVSWHGYTF.